These 21 T cell receptor beta chains originate from one sample sequenced in a study of early T cells in non-severe SARS-CoV-2 infection (TCRdb year 2021). The library was prepared using 5' RACE. This sample was sequenced with a NextSeq 500. The raw public reads went through TCRdb reprocessing: fastp at Q25, MiXCR clone calling, in-frame beta chains kept. For every CDR3 protein sequence, its rows merge into one entry that carries the most common genes and DNA. The sample contains tens of thousands of distinct CDR3 sequences, 7.5% to 9% of them found a single time. The ten largest account for approximately 4% of the sample. The sample in question was whole blood, obtained at baseline. These receptors were taken from an adult who was a healthcare worker with PCR-confirmed SARS-CoV-2 infection or an uninfected control (not recorded which).

J is TRBJ2-7 and V is TRBV7-2; D not certain. V was shortened by 6 bases and J by 6 bases, with 9 bases between the two germline ends. The germline CDR1 and CDR2 sequences are SGHTA and FQGNSA. The CDR3 has 11 amino acids. CDR3 in DNA: TGTGCCAGCAGTAGTTACCTCGAGCAGTACTTC. It encodes CASSSYLEQYF.

This rearrangement joins TRBV5-1 to TRBJ2-3; D might be TRBD2 (5 bases). The CDR3 extends over 16 amino acids. CDR1 and CDR2 (germline): SGHRS, YFSETQ. Deletions cut 6 bases from V and 2 bases from J, with 19 bases between. Here the CDR3 reads CASNPRSSGLTDTQYF. Here the CDR3 DNA reads TGCGCCAGCAACCCCAGGTCCAGCGGACTCACAGATACGCAGTATTTT.

The chain has TRBV5-4 and TRBJ1-1, with 7 positions matching TRBD1. V lost 3 bases and J lost 0; bases outside the gene matches: 2. CDR1 SGHNT and CDR2 YYREEE come from the germline V gene (reference sequence). The CDR3 extends over 14 amino acids. Here the CDR3 reads CASSSQGVNTEAFF. The CDR3 DNA is TGTGCCAGCAGCTCCCAGGGGGTGAACACTGAAGCTTTCTTT.

This clonotype was observed at least ten times. This chain joins TRBV7-8 and TRBJ1-2; 8 nucleotides line up with TRBD1. Germline CDR1 and CDR2: SGHVS and FQNEAQ. This CDR3 region has 14 residues. The V gene end was trimmed by 1 base and the J gene end by 5 bases; junction bases not matched to a gene: 3. For the CDR3, the DNA is TGTGCCAGCAGCTTAGAACACAGGGGGTATGGCTACACCTTC. Protein product: CASSLEHRGYGYTF.

The rearrangement links TRBV7-9 to TRBJ1-5; D perhaps matches TRBD1 (5 bases). The length of the CDR3 is 14 residues. V shed 1 base and J shed 10 bases, with 14 bases lying between them. The germline V gene encodes CDR1 SEHNR and CDR2 FQNEAQ (reference sequence). CDR3 nucleotide sequence: TGTGCCAGCAGCTTAGGGCGAGACAGAACTCCCCAGCATTTT. The encoded protein is CASSLGRDRTPQHF.

This clonotype was recorded at least ten times. The chain combines TRBV12-3 or TRBV12-4 with TRBJ2-3; maybe TRBD1 (5 bases). V dropped 7 bases and J dropped 2 bases, with 13 bases sitting between them. CDR3 length equals 14 residues. This CDR3 reads CASNLQGSTDTQYF. The CDR3 DNA reads as TGTGCCAGCAACCTGCAGGGATCCACAGATACGCAGTATTTT.

This chain links TRBV6-1 with TRBJ2-4; 10 bases line up with TRBD1. With 6 bases clipped from V and 4 bases from J, the junction kept 3 bases outside the gene matches. The CDR3 loop spans 14 amino acids. Germline lookup yields CDR1 MNHNS and CDR2 SASEGT. The CDR3 reads CASRLDRGKNIQYF. The CDR3 DNA reads TGTGCCAGCAGGCTGGACAGGGGGAAAAACATTCAGTACTTC.

The chain recombines TRBV5-1 with TRBJ2-5; D tentatively fits TRBD1 or TRBD2 (5 bases each). Trimming removed 2 bases from V and 8 bases from J, with 19 bases in between. CDR3 length equals 15 residues. Germline CDR1 reads SGHRS; CDR2 reads YFSETQ. The CDR3 DNA sequence: TGCGCCAGCAGCTTCGGGGCTCAACGAGGTAGAACCCAGTACTTC. This translates into CASSFGAQRGRTQYF.

The chain links TRBV6-5 to TRBJ2-2; either TRBD1 or TRBD2 may fit D (5 bases each). The germline V gene encodes CDR1 MNHEY and CDR2 SVGAGI. The CDR3 extends over 14 amino acids. V lost 6 bases and J lost 4, with 12 bases in between. The CDR3 sequence is CASRGWGSTGELFF. The CDR3 DNA sequence: TGTGCCAGCAGGGGGTGGGGGAGCACCGGGGAGCTGTTTTTT.

This clonotype was counted between two and nine times. This chain joins TRBV6-5 and TRBJ2-7; D call uncertain. The CDR3 has 15 amino acids. V was pared by 0 bases and J by 6 bases, with 15 bases between. Germline V CDR1 and CDR2: MNHEY, SVGAGI. The CDR3 sequence: CASSYSRARLGEQYF. The CDR3 coding sequence is TGTGCCAGCAGTTACTCCCGGGCCCGTCTCGGCGAGCAGTACTTC.

In this sample, this clonotype turned up a few times. The chain recombines TRBV12-2 with TRBJ1-3; the table's TRBD1 call for D was not verified on the DNA. TRBV12-2 is classified as a pseudogene. The CDR3 consists of 19 residues. This CDR3 is CASRLARGDRDVPGNTIYF. The CDR3 region has the DNA TGTGCAAGTCGCTTAGCGAGGGGGGACAGGGATGTTCCTGGAAACACCATATATTTT.

This clonotype has at least ten counts. The rearrangement uses TRBV7-9 and TRBJ1-2; no reliable D call. The CDR3 is 12 residues long. V lost 5 bases, J lost 9 bases, and 13 bases lay in between. CDR1 SEHNR and CDR2 FQNEAQ come from the germline V gene (reference sequence). The CDR3 region has the DNA TGTGCCAGCAGCCCCATGACGGCAAGCTACACCTTC. Its translation: CASSPMTASYTF.

This clonotype appeared many times. The chain links TRBV4-2 to TRBJ2-1, with 14 bases lining up with TRBD2. V lost 1 base and J lost 10; bases outside the gene matches: 6. Germline V lookup: CDR1 LGHNA, CDR2 YNFKEQ. There are 16 residues in the CDR3. The chain's CDR3 is CASSQAGTSGGGEQFF. Here the CDR3 DNA reads TGTGCCAGCAGCCAAGCCGGGACTAGCGGGGGAGGAGAGCAGTTCTTC.

This clonotype was detected once. CDR3 loop: CASSLEGGSPSEQYF. CDR3 bases: TGTGCCAGCAGCTTAGAGGGCGGGAGCCCGTCCGAGCAGTACTTC. The rearrangement links TRBV7-9 to TRBJ2-7; 7 bases line up with TRBD2. The CDR3 has 15 residues. V was clipped by 1 base and J by 6 bases; unmatched bases: 9. Germline CDR1 SEHNR, CDR2 FQNEAQ (reference sequence).

This clonotype was seen at least ten times. This rearrangement joins TRBV20-1 to TRBJ2-1; 7 nucleotides agree with TRBD2. The CDR3 has 15 residues. CDR1 is DFQATT, CDR2 SNEGSKA, per germline (reference sequence). Trimming removed 7 bases from V and 7 bases from J; junction bases left unmatched: 16. The CDR3 sequence is CSVRSGTGTGNEQFF. In nucleotides, the CDR3 is TGCAGTGTCCGGAGCGGGACCGGGACGGGTAATGAGCAGTTCTTC.

This chain joins TRBV7-9 and TRBJ2-3; no clear D. Deletions cut 4 bases from V and 5 bases from J, with 16 bases between. Per the germline V gene, CDR1 is SEHNR and CDR2 is FQNEAQ (reference sequence). The CDR3 length is 15 residues. CDR3 sequence reads: CASSSIGLVRDTQYF. The CDR3 DNA is TGTGCCAGCAGCTCTATCGGCCTGGTCAGAGATACGCAGTATTTT.

The chain is built from TRBV18 and TRBJ2-4; D uncertain. Between the trimmed V and J ends, which lost 3 bases and 7 bases, there was a span of 10 bases. The CDR3 covers 13 residues. Germline V lookup: CDR1 KGHSH, CDR2 LQKENI. CDR3 amino acids: CASSPAGENIQYF. The CDR3 nucleotides read TGTGCCAGCTCACCGGCAGGTGAGAACATTCAGTACTTC.

The chain carries TRBV18 and TRBJ2-1; D is undetermined. The CDR3 covers 12 residues. V lost 0 bases to trimming and J lost 5 bases, with 2 bases between them. The germline V gene has CDR1 KGHSH and CDR2 LQKENI. The CDR3 coding sequence is TGTGCCAGCTCACCACCGCACAATGAGCAGTTCTTC. Protein product: CASSPPHNEQFF.

This clonotype was recorded at least ten times. The rearrangement links TRBV7-9 to TRBJ2-7; possibly TRBD1 for D (5 bases). Germline loops: CDR1 SEHNR, CDR2 FQNEAQ (reference sequence). Trimming removed 4 bases from V and 2 bases from J, with 12 bases in between. The length of the CDR3 is 14 residues. CDR3 loop: CASSSGQGTYEQYF. The CDR3 coding sequence is TGTGCCAGCAGCTCGGGTCAGGGTACCTACGAGCAGTACTTC.

The chain is built from TRBV30 and TRBJ2-2, with D hard to call. Trimming removed 0 bases from V and 5 bases from J, with 7 bases in between. The CDR3 spans 13 residues. Germline CDR1 GTSNPN, CDR2 SVGIG (reference sequence). The CDR3 nucleotides read TGTGCCTGGAGTGTACAAGGGACCGGGGAGCTGTTTTTT. Protein sequence: CAWSVQGTGELFF. Looking up the rest from reference TRBV30 and TRBJ2-2 gives the full variable domain: SQTIHQWPATLVQPVGSPLSLECTVEGTSNPNLYWYRQAAGRGLQLLFYSVGIGQISSEVPQNLSASRPQDRQFILSSKKLLLSDSGFYLCAWSVQGTGELFFGEGSRLTVL.

This chain links TRBV2 with TRBJ1-1; D is perhaps TRBD1 (5 bases). V was pared by 6 bases and J by 6 bases, with 11 bases between. This CDR3 spans 12 amino acids. Germline V gene data show CDR1 as SNHLY and CDR2 as FYNNEI. The CDR3 spells CASSVDIPEAFF. The CDR3, as DNA: TGTGCCAGCAGCGTGGACATTCCTGAAGCTTTCTTT.